The TCR beta chain under discussion was sequenced for a study of cytomegalovirus exposure and HLA in healthy donors. Study summary: Sequencing of 150 million to 200 million T cells in an earlier analysis found 120 million or so unique TCR beta sequences.

This CDR3 is built from 14 residues. The V gene's germline CDR1 is SGHRS and CDR2 YFSETQ. V lost 2 bases, J lost 1 base, and 1 base stayed unmatched. This clone was seen a single time. PCR involved 60 Vbeta and 13 Jbeta primers. Data came from immunoSEQ multiplex PCR; TCRdb stores just in-frame clones and leaves some out. The sample carries about 140,000 clones, 60% to 85% recorded once. Sample: PBMCs. The TCR comes from a male donor in good health and CMV-seropositive. V and J are TRBV5-1 and TRBJ2-7; 9 bases fit TRBD2. The CDR3 here is CASSFLAGSYEQYF. The DNA of the CDR3 is TGCGCCAGCAGCTTTCTAGCGGGGTCCTACGAGCAGTACTTC. Looking up the rest from reference TRBV5-1 and TRBJ2-7 gives the full variable domain: KAGVTQTPRYLIKTRGQQVTLSCSPISGHRSVSWYQQTPGQGLQFLFEYFSETQRNKGNFPGRFSGRQFSNSRSEMNVSTLELGDSALYLCASSFLAGSYEQYFGPGTRLTVT.